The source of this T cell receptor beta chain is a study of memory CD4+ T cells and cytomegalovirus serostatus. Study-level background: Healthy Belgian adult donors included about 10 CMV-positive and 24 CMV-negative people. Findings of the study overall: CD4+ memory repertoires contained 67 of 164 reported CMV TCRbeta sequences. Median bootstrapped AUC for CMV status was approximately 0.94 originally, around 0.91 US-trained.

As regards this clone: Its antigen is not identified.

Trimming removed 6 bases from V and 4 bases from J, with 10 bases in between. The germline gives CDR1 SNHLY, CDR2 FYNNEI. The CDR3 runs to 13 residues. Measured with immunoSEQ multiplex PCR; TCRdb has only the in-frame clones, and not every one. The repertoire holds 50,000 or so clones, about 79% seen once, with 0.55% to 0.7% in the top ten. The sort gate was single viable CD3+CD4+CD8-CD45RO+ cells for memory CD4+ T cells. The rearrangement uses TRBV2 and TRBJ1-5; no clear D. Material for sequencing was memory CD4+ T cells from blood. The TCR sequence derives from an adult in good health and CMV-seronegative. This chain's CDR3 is CASRNLGNQPQHF. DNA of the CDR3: TGTGCCAGCAGAAACCTGGGAAATCAGCCCCAGCATTTT.